The 9 T cell receptor beta chains below all came from one sample that was sequenced in a study of beta chain features in type 1 diabetes. Study-level results: Type 1 diabetes patients had moderately but significantly shorter TCRB CDR3s in all four CD4+ subsets.

No antigens are known for them. All of the isolated RNA was reverse transcribed, so expressed TCRB transcripts were sequenced. The table came from immunoSEQ multiplex PCR; TCRdb's copy has only in-frame clones and leaves some out. The sample records around 310,000 clones, approximately 15% being singletons. Sequenced: naive CD4+ T cells from blood. These receptors came from a woman under 30 with type 1 diabetes.

This chain uses TRBV5-6 with TRBJ2-1; 8 bases map to TRBD2. Looked up from germline, CDR1 is SGHDT and CDR2 is YYEEEE. The CDR3 has 16 amino acids. V gave up 3 bases and J gave up 6 bases; unmatched junction bases: 11. In nucleotides, the CDR3 is TGTGCCAGCAGCTGGTGGGACGGGAGGGCCCTCAATGAGCAGTTCTTC. This encodes CASSWWDGRALNEQFF.

The chain links TRBV4-1 to TRBJ2-3, with no clear D. Germline CDR1 MGHRA, CDR2 YSYEKL. This CDR3 is 15 amino acids long. V was trimmed by 0 bases and J by 2 bases, leaving 9 bases between them. The CDR3 sequence: CASSQDTLITDTQYF. CDR3 DNA sequence: TGCGCCAGCAGCCAAGACACTTTAATCACAGATACGCAGTATTTT.

This clone was picked up a small number of times. The rearrangement links TRBV4-2 to TRBJ2-7; 16 positions match TRBD2. The germline gives CDR1 LGHNA, CDR2 YNFKEQ. This CDR3 contains 17 residues. The ends lost 3 bases at V and 2 bases at J; junction bases unmatched: 4. CDR3 in DNA: TGTGCCAGCAGCCAGGGACTAGCGGGAGGGCCAGCCTACGAGCAGTACTTC. Its protein product is CASSQGLAGGPAYEQYF.

The chain couples TRBV2 to TRBJ1-5, with 8 nucleotides matching TRBD1. Germline CDR1 is SNHLY and CDR2 is FYNNEI. CDR3 length: 16 residues. V shed 2 bases and J 2 bases; nucleotides not matched to a gene: 5. Written as DNA, the CDR3 is TGTGCCAGCAGTGAACAGGGGGCCGTCGGCAATCAGCCCCAGCATTTT. It codes for CASSEQGAVGNQPQHF.

The chain uses TRBV5-1 and TRBJ2-7; 15 nucleotides agree with TRBD2. Germline CDR1 SGHRS, CDR2 YFSETQ. There are 14 residues in the CDR3. Trimming at V came to 4 bases and at J to 6 bases, leaving 2 bases not matched to a gene. The CDR3 spells CASSEGLAGGEQYF. The CDR3 DNA is TGCGCCAGCAGCGAGGGACTAGCGGGAGGCGAGCAGTACTTC.

This clone was detected only a few times. V gene TRBV11-2 combines with J gene TRBJ2-3; D is possibly TRBD1 (5 bases). Germline CDR1 reads SGHAT; CDR2 reads FQNNGV. The CDR3 loop spans 13 amino acids. The V and J ends lost 1 base and 4 bases respectively, with 6 bases between them. In DNA form, the CDR3 reads TGTGCCAGCAGCTTAGGCAGGGCAGATACGCAGTATTTT. Translation: CASSLGRADTQYF.

To note about this clone: Other DNA sequences of this sample code for an identical CDR3. The CDR3 sequence: CSASGETQYF. CDR3 nucleotides: TGCAGTGCTTCCGGGGAGACCCAGTACTTC. This sequence joins TRBV20-1 and TRBJ2-5; unclear D gene. This CDR3 is 10 amino acids long. Germline V lookup: CDR1 DFQATT, CDR2 SNEGSKA (reference sequence). V was shortened by 5 bases and J by 5 bases, with 6 bases between the two germline ends.

The chain links TRBV4-1 to TRBJ2-5, with 7 positions matching TRBD2. Per the germline V gene, CDR1 is MGHRA and CDR2 is YSYEKL. The J segment lost 5 bases and the V segment lost 0 bases, leaving 9 bases of the junction unmatched. This CDR3 contains 16 residues. CDR3 in amino acids: CASSQEGGSRGETQYF. CDR3 nucleotides: TGCGCCAGCAGCCAAGAGGGCGGGAGTCGTGGGGAGACCCAGTACTTC.

The chain joins TRBV18 to TRBJ1-5, with a weak D call TRBD1 (5 bases). Trimming removed 1 base from V and 5 bases from J, with 15 bases in between. The CDR3 extends over 16 amino acids. The germline V gene has CDR1 KGHSH and CDR2 LQKENI. The CDR3 loop reads CASSPLEGKGHQPQHF. CDR3 DNA sequence: TGTGCCAGCTCACCACTTGAAGGGAAGGGGCATCAGCCCCAGCATTTT.